The 22 T cell receptor beta chains reported below all come from one sample, sequenced in a study of cytomegalovirus exposure and HLA in healthy donors. Vbeta (60) and Jbeta (13) primers were used in the PCR. Measured with immunoSEQ multiplex PCR; TCRdb has only the in-frame clones, and not every one. The sample consists of about 230,000 clones, around four fifths of them appearing once. The sequenced material came from PBMCs. The receptors derive from a woman aged 35 to 49 in good health and CMV-seronegative.

The chain is built from TRBV7-2 and TRBJ1-3, with TRBD1 matching 8 bases. Looked up from germline, CDR1 is SGHTA and CDR2 is FQGNSA. This CDR3 region has 17 residues. V gave up 1 base and J gave up 2 bases; unmatched junction bases: 7. CDR3 DNA sequence: TGTGCCAGCAGCTTAGGGACAGGGAAGAGACCTGGAAACACCATATATTTT. Translation gives CASSLGTGKRPGNTIYF.

This clone was found a few times. The V gene is TRBV4-3, the J gene TRBJ1-1; D possibly corresponds to TRBD1 (5 bases). Trimming shortened V by 4 bases and J by 2 bases, and 8 bases separated the two germline ends. The CDR3 length is 13 residues. The germline gives CDR1 LGHNA, CDR2 YSLEER. The CDR3 protein is CASSRQGNTEAFF. The CDR3 coding sequence is TGCGCCAGCAGCCGGCAGGGAAACACTGAAGCTTTCTTT.

The V call is TRBV6-1, the J call TRBJ2-5; D not resolved. Germline V CDR1 and CDR2: MNHNS, SASEGT. This CDR3 is 12 amino acids long. Trimming removed 6 bases from V and 0 bases from J, with 5 bases in between. The CDR3 spells CASSLYQETQYF. The CDR3 coding sequence is TGTGCCAGCAGCCTCTACCAAGAGACCCAGTACTTC.

The gene calls are TRBV29-1 and TRBJ2-3, with TRBD2 identical over 8 bases. The CDR3 is made up of 15 amino acids. The trim removed 7 bases at V and 0 bases at J, leaving 9 bases unmatched. Germline V gene sequence: CDR1 SQVTM, CDR2 ANQGSEA. The CDR3 DNA is TGCAGCGGCCGGGGGGGGATCACTAGCACAGATACGCAGTATTTT. Its protein product is CSGRGGITSTDTQYF.

The chain combines TRBV2 with TRBJ2-7, with D perhaps matching TRBD1 (5 bases). The V gene's germline CDR1 is SNHLY and CDR2 FYNNEI. This CDR3 comprises 14 residues. Deletions cut 8 bases from V and 0 bases from J, with 14 bases between. This CDR3 is CASSSDTASYEQYF. DNA of the CDR3: TGTGCCAGCTCGTCGGACACGGCCTCCTACGAGCAGTACTTC.

V is TRBV19 and J is TRBJ1-6; no clear D gene. V was pared by 4 bases and J by 7 bases, with 11 bases between. From germline, CDR1 is LNHDA and CDR2 SQIVND (reference sequence). The CDR3 has 14 residues. The CDR3 nucleotides are TGTGCCAGTAGTACCGACTTACCCAATTCACCCCTCCACTTT. Its translation is CASSTDLPNSPLHF. The full variable domain, with the rest looked up from reference TRBV19 and TRBJ1-6, is DGGITQSPKYLFRKEGQNVTLSCEQNLNHDAMYWYRQDPGQGLRLIYYSQIVNDFQKGDIAEGYSVSREKKESFPLTVTSAQKNPTAFYLCASSTDLPNSPLHFGNGTRLTVT.

The V gene is TRBV10-3, the J gene TRBJ1-5; TRBD1 aligns across 7 bases. Unmatched junction bases numbered 11, after V lost 2 bases and J lost 4 bases. CDR1 and CDR2 (germline): ENHRY, SYGVKD. The CDR3 has 17 amino acids. The CDR3 DNA reads as TGTGCCATCAGTGAGGGCGGAATGGGCAGGGGGAATCAGCCCCAGCATTTT. Its translation is CAISEGGMGRGNQPQHF.

The chain uses TRBV10-3 and TRBJ2-3; 8 nucleotides match TRBD2. From germline, CDR1 is ENHRY and CDR2 SYGVKD. CDR3 length: 14 residues. Germline trimming cut 6 bases from V and 1 base from J; bases unmatched to any gene: 3. As DNA, the CDR3 is TGTGCCATCAGCCCGGGACTAGGCACAGATACGCAGTATTTT. The encoded protein is CAISPGLGTDTQYF.

This clone was observed a handful of times. The chain has TRBV7-8 and TRBJ2-1; D gene uncertain. Germline-derived CDR1 and CDR2 are SGHVS and FQNEAQ. This CDR3 comprises 11 residues. V shed 3 bases and J shed 6 bases, with 3 bases lying between them. As DNA, the CDR3 is TGTGCCAGCAGCTTTAGCAATGAGCAGTTCTTC. This gives the protein CASSFSNEQFF.

The genes are TRBV5-4 and TRBJ2-3, with 15 bases matching TRBD2. This CDR3 is 20 amino acids long. Germline CDR1 and CDR2: SGHNT and YYREEE (reference sequence). The J segment lost 0 bases and the V segment lost 1 base, leaving 9 bases of the junction unmatched. DNA of the CDR3: TGTGCCAGCAGCTTGATGTCGGGACTAGCGGGGGGAACTAGCACAGATACGCAGTATTTT. Its protein product is CASSLMSGLAGGTSTDTQYF.

The chain carries TRBV7-9 and TRBJ1-1; D gene uncertain. The CDR3 length is 12 residues. The germline CDR1 and CDR2 sequences are SEHNR and FQNEAQ (reference sequence). V lost 3 bases and J 3 bases, leaving 5 bases between the germline ends. Here the CDR3 reads CASSFFDTEAFF. CDR3 nucleotides: TGTGCCAGCAGCTTCTTTGACACTGAAGCTTTCTTT.

This clone has just one count. The CDR3 DNA reads TGCAGTGCTTGTCCGGGGAAACTGTTTTTT. It is translated as CSACPGKLFF. The V gene is TRBV20-1, the J gene TRBJ1-4; D not resolved. This CDR3 comprises 10 residues. Germline V gives CDR1 DFQATT, CDR2 SNEGSKA (reference sequence). The V gene lost 5 bases and the J gene lost 11 bases, with 9 bases spanning the gap.

This chain links TRBV7-3 with TRBJ2-3, with 7 bases lining up with TRBD1. The CDR3 has 13 amino acids. J lost 4 bases, V lost 5 bases, and 3 bases had no gene match. Germline CDR1 SGHTA, CDR2 FQGTGA. The CDR3 DNA follows: TGTGCCAGCAGCGTCGGGACAGCAGATACGCAGTATTTT. Amino acids: CASSVGTADTQYF. Together with reference TRBV7-3 and TRBJ2-3, the CDR3 gives the full variable domain: GAGVSQTPSNKVTEKGKYVELRCDPISGHTALYWYRQSLGQGPEFLIYFQGTGAADDSGLPNDRFFAVRPEGSVSTLKIQRTERGDSAVYLCASSVGTADTQYFGPGTRLTVL.

The genes are TRBV11-2 and TRBJ2-5, with D uncertain. With the DNA end fitting TRBJ2-7 better, the J assignment may be wrong. This CDR3 has 14 residues. CDR1 and CDR2 from the germline V gene are SGHAT and FQNNGV. The CDR3 reads CASTVLVRYDEQYF. For the CDR3, the DNA is TGTGCCAGCACCGTGCTTGTGAGGTACGACGAGCAGTACTTC.

The rearrangement links TRBV2 to TRBJ2-2; TRBD2 matches 10 bases. Germline V lookup: CDR1 SNHLY, CDR2 FYNNEI. After removal of 5 bases from V and 2 bases from J, the junction contained 5 bases not matched to a gene. The CDR3 contains 16 residues. CDR3 residues: CASSWTSGLNTGELFF. The CDR3 DNA reads as TGTGCCAGCAGTTGGACTAGCGGTTTAAACACCGGGGAGCTGTTTTTT.

V gene TRBV7-9 combines with J gene TRBJ1-2; D is undetermined. V lost 5 bases, J lost 3 bases, and 10 bases lay in between. Germline V gene lookup returns CDR1 SEHNR and CDR2 FQNEAQ (reference sequence). The CDR3 is 13 amino acids. The CDR3 loop reads CASSPNFHYGYTF. The CDR3 DNA is TGTGCCAGCAGCCCCAACTTTCACTATGGCTACACCTTC.

In this sample, this clone turned up a few times. CDR3 region: CASSEAQGTSYEQYF. CDR3 sequence (DNA): TGTGCCAGCAGCGAGGCACAGGGGACCTCCTACGAGCAGTACTTC. This chain connects TRBV5-4 to TRBJ2-7; 7 bases are a match to TRBD1. In germline, CDR1 is SGHNT, CDR2 YYREEE (reference sequence). The CDR3 runs to 15 residues. The trim removed 4 bases at V and 0 bases at J, leaving 7 bases unmatched.

This sequence joins TRBV30 and TRBJ1-4, with 7 bases matching TRBD1. The junction had 11 bases not matched to a gene; V was cut back by 0 bases and J by 16 bases. Germline V gene data show CDR1 as GTSNPN and CDR2 as SVGIG (reference sequence). The CDR3 covers 13 residues. The DNA of the CDR3 is TGTGCCTGGAGTGTACGTGATGGGGGGACAGAGTTTTTT. Protein: CAWSVRDGGTEFF.

This clone came up a few times. The CDR3: CASSEGQGGVDEQFF. In nucleotides, the CDR3 is TGCGCCAGCAGCGAGGGACAGGGAGGGGTCGATGAGCAGTTCTTC. The chain is built from TRBV5-1 and TRBJ2-1; TRBD1 agrees at 9 bases. CDR3 length: 15 residues. Germline trimming cut 4 bases from V and 8 bases from J; bases unmatched to any gene: 10. Germline V gives CDR1 SGHRS, CDR2 YFSETQ.

Only one count was recorded for this clone. The chain combines TRBV9 with TRBJ2-7, with D possibly TRBD1 on 6 matching bases. The V gene's germline CDR1 is SGDLS and CDR2 YYNGEE. Trimming took off 3 bases at V and 0 bases at J, with 10 bases between the two ends. The CDR3 contains 14 residues. The CDR3, as DNA: TGTGCCAGCAGCGCGGGACAAGTCTCCTACGAGCAGTACTTC. Its protein is CASSAGQVSYEQYF. Based on the CDR3 plus reference TRBV9 and TRBJ2-7, the full variable domain is DSGVTQTPKHLITATGQRVTLRCSPRSGDLSVYWYQQSLDQGLQFLIQYYNGEERAKGNILERFSAQQFPDLHSELNLSSLELGDSALYFCASSAGQVSYEQYFGPGTRLTVT.

There are a few counts of this clone. The chain recombines TRBV7-9 with TRBJ1-2; D might be TRBD1 (5 bases). Germline CDR1 reads SEHNR; CDR2 reads FQNEAQ (reference sequence). The V and J ends lost 4 bases and 4 bases respectively, with 13 bases between them. This CDR3 region has 14 residues. The CDR3 spells CASSSSGGIYGYTF. The CDR3 nucleotides read TGTGCCAGCAGCTCCTCGGGGGGTATCTATGGCTACACCTTC.

The chain links TRBV5-5 to TRBJ1-2; D remains unclear. The CDR3 consists of 16 residues. Germline CDR1 reads SGHKS; CDR2 reads YYEKEE (reference sequence). V was pared by 4 bases and J by 4 bases, with 20 bases between. The CDR3 sequence: CASSPTSTYALYGYTF. CDR3 coding DNA: TGTGCCAGCAGCCCGACATCTACCTACGCCCTCTATGGCTACACCTTC.